Following are 28 T cell receptor beta chains from one sample sequenced in a study of T cells after posttransplantation cyclophosphamide. Only in-frame clones appear in the TCRdb table, and some are missing; sequencing was by immunoSEQ multiplex PCR. The sample yields about 38,000 clones, without any singletons. Material for sequencing was PBMCs. The receptors were sampled from a man aged 45-65 years in good health, CMV-negative, and a related stem cell transplant donor.

The chain links TRBV29-1 to TRBJ2-5; the match to TRBD1 covers 8 bases. The J call may be incorrect, as the DNA end agrees better with TRBJ2-7. Germline V lookup: CDR1 SQVTM, CDR2 ANQGSEA. This CDR3 contains 16 residues. The CDR3 nucleotides read TGCAGCGTTGAAGCGGCCGGGACAGGCCTAACCTACGAGCAGTACTTC. This codes for CSVEAAGTGLTYEQYF.

This clone has at least ten counts. The V call is TRBV5-4, the J call TRBJ2-1, with TRBD1 matching over 10 bases. The CDR3 is 16 residues long. Germline lookup yields CDR1 SGHNT and CDR2 YYREEE (reference sequence). Trimming at V came to 4 bases and at J to 3 bases, leaving 7 bases not matched to a gene. CDR3 region: CASSETGQGGYNEQFF. In DNA form, the CDR3 reads TGTGCCAGCAGCGAAACTGGACAGGGGGGCTACAATGAGCAGTTCTTC. The full variable domain, in which reference TRBV5-4 and TRBJ2-1 provide the parts outside the CDR3, is ETGVTQSPTHLIKTRGQQVTLRCSSQSGHNTVSWYQQALGQGPQFIFQYYREEENGRGNFPPRFSGLQFPNYSSELNVNALELDDSALYLCASSETGQGGYNEQFFGPGTRLTVL.

This clone appeared a few times. This sequence joins TRBV5-1 and TRBJ2-5; 9 bases agree with TRBD1. The DNA end favors TRBJ2-7, so the J call may be wrong. CDR1 is SGHRS, CDR2 YFSETQ, per germline. This CDR3 is built from 16 residues. The CDR3 sequence: CASSWGTGSGIYEQYF. The CDR3, as DNA: TGCGCCAGCAGCTGGGGGACAGGGTCGGGGATCTACGAGCAGTACTTC.

This clone has a count of ten or more. The chain links TRBV11-2 to TRBJ1-1; possibly TRBD1 for D (5 bases). V shed 7 bases and J shed 4 bases, with 13 bases lying between them. This CDR3 contains 13 residues. Per germline, CDR1 SGHAT and CDR2 FQNNGV. CDR3 protein: CASTPMGGTEAFF. CDR3 bases: TGTGCCAGCACTCCAATGGGGGGCACTGAAGCTTTCTTT.

This clone was found many times. The chain carries TRBV4-1 and TRBJ2-4; 7 bases align to TRBD2. The germline gives CDR1 MGHRA, CDR2 YSYEKL. The CDR3 runs to 15 residues. The V gene end was trimmed by 2 bases and the J gene end by 7 bases; junction bases not matched to a gene: 8. The CDR3 nucleotides are TGCGCCAGCAGCCAACTGCCGACGACTAGCAACATTCAGTACTTC. It translates to CASSQLPTTSNIQYF.

This clone was seen ten or more times. The CDR3 here is CASTEENNEQFF. CDR3 coding DNA: TGTGCCAGTACGGAGGAGAACAATGAGCAGTTCTTC. This rearrangement joins TRBV19 to TRBJ2-1, with D maybe TRBD2 (5 bases). In germline, CDR1 is LNHDA, CDR2 SQIVND (reference sequence). Deletions cut 7 bases from V and 5 bases from J, with 9 bases between. This CDR3 spans 12 amino acids.

This clone was recorded at least ten times. This chain connects TRBV12-5 to TRBJ1-1; the D gene is possibly TRBD1 (5 bases). Germline V lookup: CDR1 LGHNT, CDR2 FRNRAP. The CDR3 runs 15 residues. The V end lost 0 bases, the J end lost 4 bases, and 12 bases lay between the germline ends. This CDR3 reads CASGLVLGQTTEAFF. DNA of the CDR3: TGTGCTAGTGGTTTGGTACTTGGACAAACCACTGAAGCTTTCTTT.

This clone has ten or more counts. The chain has TRBV18 and TRBJ2-7, with 7 bases matching TRBD1. V shed 4 bases, J shed 5 bases, and the junction held 11 bases outside the gene matches. Germline CDR1 and CDR2: KGHSH and LQKENI. The CDR3 length is 15 residues. For the CDR3, the DNA is TGTGCCAGCTCACTCCGACAGGGCTTTGACGACGAGCAGTACTTC. Residues: CASSLRQGFDDEQYF.

This clone has a handful of counts. This chain links TRBV5-1 with TRBJ1-1, with TRBD1 matching over 7 bases. The CDR3 is 15 amino acids. The J segment lost 2 bases and the V segment lost 3 bases, leaving 7 bases of the junction unmatched. In germline, CDR1 is SGHRS, CDR2 YFSETQ. The CDR3 spells CASSSWTGINTEAFF. The DNA for the CDR3 is TGCGCCAGCAGCTCCTGGACAGGAATAAACACTGAAGCTTTCTTT.

This clone was observed many times. This CDR3 reads CASSPTSNEQFF. The DNA of the CDR3 is TGTGCCAGCAGCCCGACTAGCAACGAGCAGTTCTTC. The V and J genes are TRBV7-9 and TRBJ2-1; 7 bases are shared with TRBD2. Germline V gives CDR1 SEHNR, CDR2 FQNEAQ (reference sequence). V shed 5 bases, J shed 10 bases, and the junction held 5 bases outside the gene matches. This CDR3 contains 12 residues.

The chain uses TRBV30 and TRBJ1-2; TRBD1 might be the D (5 bases). Germline V CDR1 and CDR2: GTSNPN, SVGIG (reference sequence). Trimming removed 0 bases from V and 1 base from J, with 15 bases in between. The CDR3 is 16 amino acids. The DNA of the CDR3 is TGTGCCTGGAGTGTACCTCCAACAGGCGTTAACTATGGCTACACCTTC. Protein product: CAWSVPPTGVNYGYTF.

This clone was seen a few times. The V gene is TRBV11-2, the J gene TRBJ2-1; a weak D match, TRBD2 (6 bases). The CDR3 loop spans 13 amino acids. From germline, CDR1 is SGHAT and CDR2 FQNNGV. Trimming shortened V by 5 bases and J by 9 bases, and 14 bases separated the two germline ends. The CDR3 DNA reads TGTGCCAGCAGCGCCGGAGGGGCAAGTGAGCAGTTCTTC. It specifies CASSAGGASEQFF.

The sample holds a few counts of this clone. This chain connects TRBV30 to TRBJ2-7, with D maybe TRBD1 (5 bases). CDR3 length equals 12 residues. The V gene lost 2 bases and the J gene lost 9 bases, with 14 bases spanning the gap. Germline V gene sequence: CDR1 GTSNPN, CDR2 SVGIG (reference sequence). CDR3 residues: CAWSTTQQGQYF. The CDR3 nucleotides are TGTGCCTGGAGTACGACACAGCAGGGGCAGTACTTC.

This clone appeared many times. The genes are TRBV5-1 and TRBJ1-2; 9 nucleotides line up with TRBD1. Per the germline V gene, CDR1 is SGHRS and CDR2 is YFSETQ. J lost 4 bases, V lost 4 bases, and 5 bases had no gene match. The CDR3 consists of 14 residues. The DNA of the CDR3 is TGCGCCAGCAGCCTGGACAGGGGCCCCTATGGCTACACCTTC. Its protein product is CASSLDRGPYGYTF. The full variable domain, completed using reference TRBV5-1 and TRBJ1-2, is KAGVTQTPRYLIKTRGQQVTLSCSPISGHRSVSWYQQTPGQGLQFLFEYFSETQRNKGNFPGRFSGRQFSNSRSEMNVSTLELGDSALYLCASSLDRGPYGYTFGSGTRLTVV.

This clone has at least ten counts. This chain connects TRBV19 to TRBJ1-5, with D unclear. CDR1 and CDR2 from the germline V gene are LNHDA and SQIVND (reference sequence). V was clipped by 3 bases and J by 4 bases, with 13 bases between them. The CDR3 extends over 15 amino acids. The CDR3 is CASSIPSGSNQPQHF. The CDR3 nucleotides read TGTGCCAGTAGTATCCCCTCGGGGTCGAATCAGCCCCAGCATTTT.

This clone was seen repeatedly, ten times or more. The chain combines TRBV5-1 with TRBJ2-7, with 8 bases fitting TRBD1. Looked up from germline, CDR1 is SGHRS and CDR2 is YFSETQ. V was clipped by 4 bases and J by 0 bases; unmatched bases: 12. The CDR3 runs 17 residues. CDR3 amino acids: CASSDKIGQGDSYEQYF. CDR3 nucleotides: TGCGCCAGCAGCGACAAAATTGGACAGGGAGACTCCTACGAGCAGTACTTC. Full variable domain (remainder filled in from reference TRBV5-1 and TRBJ2-7): KAGVTQTPRYLIKTRGQQVTLSCSPISGHRSVSWYQQTPGQGLQFLFEYFSETQRNKGNFPGRFSGRQFSNSRSEMNVSTLELGDSALYLCASSDKIGQGDSYEQYFGPGTRLTVT.

This clone came up many times. The genes are TRBV7-3 and TRBJ2-6; weak D call: TRBD2 (5 bases). CDR1 and CDR2 from the germline V gene are SGHTA and FQGTGA. V lost 5 bases and J 0 bases, leaving 5 bases between the germline ends. CDR3 length: 14 residues. The CDR3 here is CASSGGSGANVLTF. The CDR3 DNA follows: TGTGCCAGCAGCGGAGGCTCTGGGGCCAACGTCCTGACTTTC. Using reference TRBV7-3 and TRBJ2-6 for the parts outside the CDR3, the full variable domain is GAGVSQTPSNKVTEKGKYVELRCDPISGHTALYWYRQSLGQGPEFLIYFQGTGAADDSGLPNDRFFAVRPEGSVSTLKIQRTERGDSAVYLCASSGGSGANVLTFGAGSRLTVL.

The chain couples TRBV10-3 to TRBJ2-3, with 8 positions matching TRBD1. Germline trimming cut 6 bases from V and 6 bases from J; bases unmatched to any gene: 8. Germline assignment: CDR1 ENHRY and CDR2 SYGVKD. This CDR3 has 14 residues. CDR3 in amino acids: CAIRPTGAGDTQYF. The CDR3 DNA reads as TGTGCCATCAGGCCGACAGGGGCTGGGGATACGCAGTATTTT.

This clone has a count of ten or more. The rearrangement joins TRBV5-4 to TRBJ1-2; tentative D call: TRBD1 (5 bases). Germline V gives CDR1 SGHNT, CDR2 YYREEE (reference sequence). V lost 3 bases, J lost 6 bases, and 15 bases lay in between. The CDR3 length is 14 residues. The CDR3 nucleotides are TGTGCCAGCAGCTCGGACACAAACTACGATGGCTACACCTTC. Amino acids: CASSSDTNYDGYTF.

This clone was recorded many times. The chain links TRBV10-3 to TRBJ2-7; possible D gene TRBD1, 6 bases. The length of the CDR3 is 15 residues. Germline CDR1 and CDR2: ENHRY and SYGVKD. V lost 2 bases, J lost 1 base, and 12 bases lay in between. For the CDR3, the DNA is TGTGCCATCAGTGAGCAGAGCCAGGGGTCCTACGAGCAGTACTTC. This codes for CAISEQSQGSYEQYF.

This clone has ten or more counts. V usage is TRBV6-1 and J usage is TRBJ2-7, with 7 positions matching TRBD2. The CDR3 spans 11 residues. Germline-derived CDR1 and CDR2 are MNHNS and SASEGT. J lost 4 bases, V lost 8 bases, and 2 bases had no gene match. The CDR3 here is CASLRGYEQYF. CDR3 nucleotide sequence: TGTGCCAGCTTGCGGGGGTACGAGCAGTACTTC.

The sample holds many counts of this clone. Since the CDR3 does not end with the conserved phenylalanine or tryptophan, this likely comes from a read error. Because the CDR3's place on the DNA is in doubt, the DNA is left out and the CDR3 is given as listed by TCRdb. The chain uses TRBV6-5 and TRBJ1-2; TRBD1 reflects the table's D call only, with no check against the DNA. Germline assignment: CDR1 MNHEY and CDR2 SVGAGI. The CDR3 comprises 10 residues, both ends counted. The chain's CDR3 is CASSVGNGQL.

This clone was seen many times. The chain recombines TRBV5-1 with TRBJ2-7, with a weak D call TRBD1 (6 bases). The CDR3 totals 15 residues. Germline V gene sequence: CDR1 SGHRS, CDR2 YFSETQ. Deletions cut 4 bases from V and 3 bases from J, with 17 bases between. CDR3 residues: CASSRTGTTNYEQYF. In nucleotides, the CDR3 is TGCGCCAGCAGCAGGACCGGGACAACCAACTACGAGCAGTACTTC.

The table lists this clone with many counts. The chain uses TRBV6-1 and TRBJ1-5; D not resolved. Trimming took off 5 bases at V and 3 bases at J, with 8 bases between the two ends. The germline CDR1 and CDR2 sequences are MNHNS and SASEGT. The CDR3 has 13 amino acids. Here the CDR3 DNA reads TGTGCCAGCAGTCTGGGCCCCAATCAGCCCCAGCATTTT. Its protein product is CASSLGPNQPQHF.

This clone occurred many times. The chain is built from TRBV10-2 and TRBJ2-7, with 13 bases that match TRBD2. The CDR3 contains 12 residues. Trimming at V came to 2 bases and at J to 12 bases, leaving 1 base not matched to a gene. Germline V lookup: CDR1 WSHSY, CDR2 SAAADI. Written as DNA, the CDR3 is TGCGCCAGCAGTGAGGGACTAGCGGGAGTGTACTTC. Its translation is CASSEGLAGVYF.

There are many counts of this clone. V is TRBV5-1 and J is TRBJ1-4, with 7 bases matching TRBD1. The CDR3 extends over 15 amino acids. The V gene's germline CDR1 is SGHRS and CDR2 YFSETQ. Trimming cost V 5 bases and J 2 bases; bases outside gene matches: 6. The CDR3, as DNA: TGCGCCAGCAGGGAATCGGGACAGACTAATGAAAAACTGTTTTTT. This translates into CASRESGQTNEKLFF.

In its sample, this clone was seen many times. This sequence joins TRBV5-1 and TRBJ2-7, with 8 bases matching TRBD2. This CDR3 region has 14 residues. Trimming at V came to 1 base and at J to 3 bases, leaving 3 bases not matched to a gene. The germline V gene has CDR1 SGHRS and CDR2 YFSETQ. In DNA form, the CDR3 reads TGCGCCAGCAGCTTGCTGGCGGGGGGCTACGAGCAGTACTTC. Protein: CASSLLAGGYEQYF. Based on the CDR3 plus reference TRBV5-1 and TRBJ2-7, the full variable domain is KAGVTQTPRYLIKTRGQQVTLSCSPISGHRSVSWYQQTPGQGLQFLFEYFSETQRNKGNFPGRFSGRQFSNSRSEMNVSTLELGDSALYLCASSLLAGGYEQYFGPGTRLTVT.

This clone has ten or more counts. The rearrangement links TRBV7-9 to TRBJ2-3; tentative D call: TRBD1 (5 bases). V lost 5 bases to trimming and J lost 1 base, with 19 bases between them. This CDR3 comprises 17 residues. Germline V lookup: CDR1 SEHNR, CDR2 FQNEAQ (reference sequence). Written as DNA, the CDR3 is TGTGCCAGCAGCAGCCTCATCCCCGACAGACGCACAGATACGCAGTATTTT. Translating it yields CASSSLIPDRRTDTQYF.